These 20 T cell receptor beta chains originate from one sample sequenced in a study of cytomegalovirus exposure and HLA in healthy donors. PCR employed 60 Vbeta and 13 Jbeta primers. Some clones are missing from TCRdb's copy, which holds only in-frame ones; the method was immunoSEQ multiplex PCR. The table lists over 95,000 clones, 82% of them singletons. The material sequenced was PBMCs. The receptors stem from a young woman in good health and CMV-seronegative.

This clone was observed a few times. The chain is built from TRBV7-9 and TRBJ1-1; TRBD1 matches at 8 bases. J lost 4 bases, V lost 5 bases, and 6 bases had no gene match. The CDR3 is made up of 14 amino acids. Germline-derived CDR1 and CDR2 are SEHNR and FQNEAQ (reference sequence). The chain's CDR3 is CASSPTGDATEAFF. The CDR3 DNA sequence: TGTGCCAGCAGCCCGACAGGGGATGCCACTGAAGCTTTCTTT.

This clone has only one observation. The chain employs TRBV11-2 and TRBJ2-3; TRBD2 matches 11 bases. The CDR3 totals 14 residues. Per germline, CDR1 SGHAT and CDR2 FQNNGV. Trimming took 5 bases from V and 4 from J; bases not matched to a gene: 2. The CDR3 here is CASSLSGRADTQYF. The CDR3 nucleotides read TGTGCCAGCAGCCTTAGCGGGAGGGCAGATACGCAGTATTTT.

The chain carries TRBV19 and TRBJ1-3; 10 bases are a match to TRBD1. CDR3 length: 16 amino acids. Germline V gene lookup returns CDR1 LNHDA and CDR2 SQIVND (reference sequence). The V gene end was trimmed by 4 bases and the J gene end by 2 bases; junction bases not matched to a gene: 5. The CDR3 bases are TGTGCCAGTAGTACCCCGGGACAGGGGACTGGAAACACCATATATTTT. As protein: CASSTPGQGTGNTIYF.

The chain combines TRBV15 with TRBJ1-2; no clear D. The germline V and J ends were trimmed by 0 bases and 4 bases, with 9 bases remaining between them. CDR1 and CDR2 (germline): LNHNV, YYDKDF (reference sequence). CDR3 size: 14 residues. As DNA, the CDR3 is TGTGCCACCAGCAGAGATCGGGAGTTCTATGGCTACACCTTC. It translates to CATSRDREFYGYTF.

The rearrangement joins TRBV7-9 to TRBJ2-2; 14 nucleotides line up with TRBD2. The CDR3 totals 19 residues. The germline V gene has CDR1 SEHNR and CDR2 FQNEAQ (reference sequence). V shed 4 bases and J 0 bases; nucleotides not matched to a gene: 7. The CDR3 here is CASSSGLAGANSNTGELFF. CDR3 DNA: TGTGCCAGCAGCTCGGGACTAGCGGGAGCAAATTCGAACACCGGGGAGCTGTTTTTT.

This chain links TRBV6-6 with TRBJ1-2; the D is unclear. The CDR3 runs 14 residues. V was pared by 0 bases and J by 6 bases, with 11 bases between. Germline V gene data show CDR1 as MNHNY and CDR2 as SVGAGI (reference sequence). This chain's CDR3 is CASSYSGREDGYTF. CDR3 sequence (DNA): TGTGCCAGCAGTTACTCCGGCCGGGAGGATGGCTACACCTTC.

The CDR3 loop is CASSPTGVYEQYV. CDR3 DNA sequence: TGTGCCAGCTCACCTACAGGGGTGTACGAGCAGTACGTC. The V gene is TRBV18, the J gene TRBJ2-7; 7 nucleotides line up with TRBD1. Germline V gene lookup returns CDR1 KGHSH and CDR2 LQKENI. This CDR3 is built from 13 residues. V trimming: 3 bases; J trimming: 4 bases; junction bases outside the gene matches: 3.

For the CDR3, the DNA is TGCGCCAGCAGCTCCCTCCGAGCAGATACGCAGTATTTT. It translates to CASSSLRADTQYF. The chain recombines TRBV5-1 with TRBJ2-3; D remains unclear. V was clipped by 3 bases and J by 4 bases, with 9 bases between them. Germline V gives CDR1 SGHRS, CDR2 YFSETQ. The CDR3 has 13 residues. Together with reference TRBV5-1 and TRBJ2-3, the CDR3 gives the full variable domain: KAGVTQTPRYLIKTRGQQVTLSCSPISGHRSVSWYQQTPGQGLQFLFEYFSETQRNKGNFPGRFSGRQFSNSRSEMNVSTLELGDSALYLCASSSLRADTQYFGPGTRLTVL.

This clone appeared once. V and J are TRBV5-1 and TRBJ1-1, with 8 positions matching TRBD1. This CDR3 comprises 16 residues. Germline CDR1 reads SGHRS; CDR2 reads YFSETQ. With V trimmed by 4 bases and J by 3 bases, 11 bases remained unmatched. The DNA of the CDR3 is TGCGCCAGCAGCCCACCATTACCGGACAGGGACACTGAAGCTTTCTTT. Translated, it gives CASSPPLPDRDTEAFF.

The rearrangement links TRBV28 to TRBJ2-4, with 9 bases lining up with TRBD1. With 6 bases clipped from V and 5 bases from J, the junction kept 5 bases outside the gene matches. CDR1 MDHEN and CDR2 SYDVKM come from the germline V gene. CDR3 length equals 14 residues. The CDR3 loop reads CASRQGARQNIQYF. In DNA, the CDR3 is TGTGCCAGCAGACAGGGGGCGAGGCAAAACATTCAGTACTTC.

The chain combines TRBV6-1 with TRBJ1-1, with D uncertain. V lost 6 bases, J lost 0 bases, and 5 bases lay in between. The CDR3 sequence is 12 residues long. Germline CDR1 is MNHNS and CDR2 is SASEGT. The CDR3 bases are TGTGCCAGCAGACATATGAACACTGAAGCTTTCTTT. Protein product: CASRHMNTEAFF.

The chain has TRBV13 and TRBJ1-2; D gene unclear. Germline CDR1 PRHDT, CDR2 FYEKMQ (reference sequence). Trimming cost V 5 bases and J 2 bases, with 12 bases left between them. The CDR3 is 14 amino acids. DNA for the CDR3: TGTGCCAGCAGCACCAGAGGACTAAACTATGGCTACACCTTC. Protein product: CASSTRGLNYGYTF.

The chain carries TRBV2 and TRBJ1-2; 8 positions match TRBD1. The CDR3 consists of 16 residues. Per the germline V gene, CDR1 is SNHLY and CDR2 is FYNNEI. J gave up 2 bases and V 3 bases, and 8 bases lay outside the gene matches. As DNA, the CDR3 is TGTGCCAGCAGTGACGAGGGCAGGGGGCGAAACTATGGCTACACCTTC. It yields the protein CASSDEGRGRNYGYTF.

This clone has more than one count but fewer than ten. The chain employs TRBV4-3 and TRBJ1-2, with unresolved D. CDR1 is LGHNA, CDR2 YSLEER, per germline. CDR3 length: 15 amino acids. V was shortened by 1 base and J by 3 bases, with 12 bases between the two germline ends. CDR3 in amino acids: CASSQGRDGYYGYTF. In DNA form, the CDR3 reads TGCGCCAGCAGCCAAGGTCGGGATGGATACTATGGCTACACCTTC.

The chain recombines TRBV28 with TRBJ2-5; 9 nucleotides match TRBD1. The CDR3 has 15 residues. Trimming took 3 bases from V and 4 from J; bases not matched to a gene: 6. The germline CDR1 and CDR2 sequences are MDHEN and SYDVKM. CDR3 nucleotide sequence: TGTGCCAGCAGTTTCACAGGGGGCCCCGGAGAGACCCAGTACTTC. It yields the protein CASSFTGGPGETQYF.

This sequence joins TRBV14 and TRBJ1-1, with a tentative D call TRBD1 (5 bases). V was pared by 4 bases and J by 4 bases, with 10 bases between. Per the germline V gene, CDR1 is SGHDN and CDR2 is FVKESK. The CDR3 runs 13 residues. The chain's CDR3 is CASSRRGVTEAFF. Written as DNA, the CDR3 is TGTGCCAGCAGCCGGAGGGGCGTCACTGAAGCTTTCTTT.

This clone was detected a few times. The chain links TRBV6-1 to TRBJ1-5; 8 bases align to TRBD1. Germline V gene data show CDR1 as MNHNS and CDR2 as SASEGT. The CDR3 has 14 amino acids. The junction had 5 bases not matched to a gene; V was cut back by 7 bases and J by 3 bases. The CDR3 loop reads CASNQDRDNQPQHF. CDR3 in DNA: TGTGCCAGCAATCAGGACAGGGACAATCAGCCCCAGCATTTT.

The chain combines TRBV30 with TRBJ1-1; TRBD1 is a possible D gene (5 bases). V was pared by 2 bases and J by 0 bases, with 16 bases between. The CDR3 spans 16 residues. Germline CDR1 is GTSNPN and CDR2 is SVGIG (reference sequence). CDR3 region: CAWSLRTYYMNTEAFF. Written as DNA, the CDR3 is TGTGCCTGGAGTCTCCGGACATACTACATGAACACTGAAGCTTTCTTT.

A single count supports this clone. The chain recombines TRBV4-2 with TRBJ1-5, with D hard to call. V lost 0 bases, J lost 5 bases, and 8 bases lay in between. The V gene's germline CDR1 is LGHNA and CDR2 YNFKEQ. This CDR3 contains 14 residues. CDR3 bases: TGTGCCAGCAGCCAAGATGTCAGGTATCAGCCCCAGCATTTT. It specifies CASSQDVRYQPQHF.

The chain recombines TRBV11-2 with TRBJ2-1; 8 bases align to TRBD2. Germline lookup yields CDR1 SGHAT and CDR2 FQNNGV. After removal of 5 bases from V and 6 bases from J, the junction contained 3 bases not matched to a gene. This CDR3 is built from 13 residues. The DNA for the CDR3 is TGTGCCAGCAGCCAAAGCGGGAGCAATGAGCAGTTCTTC. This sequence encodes CASSQSGSNEQFF.